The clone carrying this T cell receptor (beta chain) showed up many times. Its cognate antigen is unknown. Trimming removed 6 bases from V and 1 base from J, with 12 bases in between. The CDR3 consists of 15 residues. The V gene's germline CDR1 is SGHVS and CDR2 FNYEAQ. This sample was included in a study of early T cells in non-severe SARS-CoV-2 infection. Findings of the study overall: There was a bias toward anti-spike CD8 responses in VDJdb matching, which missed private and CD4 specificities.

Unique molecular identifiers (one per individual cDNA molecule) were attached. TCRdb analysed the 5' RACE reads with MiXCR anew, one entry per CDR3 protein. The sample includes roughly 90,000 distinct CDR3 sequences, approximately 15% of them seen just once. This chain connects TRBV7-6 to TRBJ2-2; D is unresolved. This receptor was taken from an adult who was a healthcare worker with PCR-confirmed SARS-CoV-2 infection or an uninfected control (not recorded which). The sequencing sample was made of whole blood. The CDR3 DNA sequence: TGTGCCAGCAGGACGAACAGCCAGAACACCGGGGAGCTGTTTTTT. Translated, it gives CASRTNSQNTGELFF.